These T cell receptor beta chains were read from a single sample in a study of CD8 T cells in ankylosing spondylitis. MiXCR, run by TCRdb on the 5' RACE reads, gives a single entry per CDR3 protein. The sample yields approximately 540,000 distinct CDR3 sequences, about 13% seen once. The sequencing sample was made of blood, either unsorted or a sorted T cell fraction (not recorded which). The source is a male donor with ankylosing spondylitis. CDR3s include the opening cysteine and the closing phenylalanine or tryptophan. D genes are given only for firm matches. Clone size is shown for a subset of rows, as once, few, many or a class of expanded clone.

few	TRBD2	TRBV7-6	TRBJ2-1	TGTGCCAGCAGCTTTACCCAAGCGGGGAGAGTCTACAATGAGCAGTTCTTC	CASSFTQAGRVYNEQFF
-	-	TRBV6-1	TRBJ1-6	TGTGCCAGCAGTGATATTGTACAGGGACGGTCACCCCTCCACTTT	CASSDIVQGRSPLHF
-	TRBD1	TRBV29-1	TRBJ2-1	TGCAGCGTTGAAGATCTGAGACAGGGGTACAATGAGCAGTTCTTC	CSVEDLRQGYNEQFF
-	TRBD2	TRBV4-2	TRBJ2-1	TGTGCCAGCAGCTCCCCGAAGGCGGGAGGCCTTAGGGATGAGCAGTTCTTC	CASSSPKAGGLRDEQFF
few	-	TRBV2	TRBJ1-5	TGTGCCAGCATGGCGGACAACAGCAATCAGCCCCAGCATTTT	CASMADNSNQPQHF
-	-	TRBV20-1	TRBJ2-1	TGCAGTGCTAGAGATCGGGGAGTTGGCCCTACCTACAATGAGCAGTTCTTC	CSARDRGVGPTYNEQFF
few	TRBD2	TRBV5-1	TRBJ2-2	TGCGCCAGCAGCCCCGGGGAGGGAGGCACCGGGGAGCTGTTTTTT	CASSPGEGGTGELFF
many	-	TRBV27	TRBJ1-6	TGTGCCAGCAGTTTTTCTCAAGCACCCCTCCACTTT	CASSFSQAPLHF
many	-	TRBV12-3/TRBV12-4	TRBJ1-1	TGTGCCAGCAGCCGGATATCGAACACTGAAGCTTTCTTT	CASSRISNTEAFF
few	TRBD1	TRBV27	TRBJ1-2	TGTGCCAGCAGGAGGGGGCTATGGAACTATGGCTACACCTTC	CASRRGLWNYGYTF
-	TRBD2	TRBV5-1	TRBJ2-1	TGCGCCAGCACTTCTACCCCGCCTAGCGGGAGAGTCACCTACAATGAGCAGTTCTTC	CASTSTPPSGRVTYNEQFF
-	-	TRBV6-2/TRBV6-3	TRBJ1-2	TGTGCCAGCAGTTACGCGACAGGCGGTGGCTACACCTTC	CASSYATGGGYTF
-	-	TRBV21-1	TRBJ2-3	TGTGCCAGCAGCAAAGACTCAGATACGCAGTATTTT	CASSKDSDTQYF
-	-	TRBV12-3/TRBV12-4	TRBJ2-6	TGTGCCAGCACCCCCAAGCGGGTGAGTGGGGCCAACGTCCTGACTTTC	CASTPKRVSGANVLTF
many	TRBD1	TRBV12-3/TRBV12-4	TRBJ2-1	TGTGCCAGCACCCTGGGACAGGCCCGGAATGAGCAGTTCTTC	CASTLGQARNEQFF
few	-	TRBV5-1	TRBJ1-2	TGCGCCAGCAGCTTGGACTGGGGGGATGGCTACACCTTC	CASSLDWGDGYTF
few	-	TRBV3-1	TRBJ2-2	TGTGCCAGCAGCCAAGGTAGCAACACCGGGGAGCTGTTTTTT	CASSQGSNTGELFF
few	-	TRBV7-2	TRBJ1-1	TGTGCCAGCAGGCCACCGACAGAGAACACTGAAGCTTTCTTT	CASRPPTENTEAFF
-	TRBD2	TRBV7-2	TRBJ2-3	TGTGCCAGCACCCCTGCTAGCGGGAGGCCAGATACGCAGTATTTT	CASTPASGRPDTQYF
few	-	TRBV15	TRBJ2-1	TGTGCCACCAGCACCGCAGGCGAGGGAGACAATGAGCAGTTCTTC	CATSTAGEGDNEQFF
-	-	TRBV5-1	TRBJ1-1	TGCGCCAGCAATCCCGGGACATACACTGAAGCTTCCTTT	CASNPGTYTEASF
-	-	TRBV5-1	TRBJ1-5	TGCGCCAGCAGCTTGGACCCGGGGAACAATCAGCCCCAGCATTTT	CASSLDPGNNQPQHF
-	-	TRBV27	TRBJ1-1	TGTGCCAGCAGTTTATTGGGTCCGGACACTGAAGCTTTCTTT	CASSLLGPDTEAFF
-	TRBD2	TRBV7-9	TRBJ2-1	TGTGCCAGCACCCCATCGGGGACTAGCTCCTACAATGAGCAGTTCTTC	CASTPSGTSSYNEQFF
-	-	TRBV3-1	TRBJ1-1	TGTGCCAGCAACGTGGGGACCGGGGGCACTGAAGCTTTCTTT	CASNVGTGGTEAFF
few	-	TRBV20-1	TRBJ1-4	TGCAGTGCCGGCCAGGTGTCAGGGGAGAAACTGTTTTTT	CSAGQVSGEKLFF
-	-	TRBV29-1	TRBJ2-7	TGCAGCGTTGGTAGAACCTACGAGCAGTACTTC	CSVGRTYEQYF
many	-	TRBV18	TRBJ1-1	TGTGCCAGCTCACCAATGAACACTGAAGCTTTCTTT	CASSPMNTEAFF
few	-	TRBV20-1	TRBJ2-1	TGCAGTGCTGCCGGGACGTATGGCAATGAGCAGTTCTTC	CSAAGTYGNEQFF
-	TRBD1	TRBV12-5	TRBJ2-1	TGTGCTAGTGGTTTGACAGGGGGGCGGTGGAATGAGCAGTTCTTC	CASGLTGGRWNEQFF
many	TRBD1	TRBV7-9	TRBJ1-4	TGTGCCAGCAGCTTAGGGGGACAGATTAATGAAAAACTGTTTTTT	CASSLGGQINEKLFF
-	-	TRBV19	TRBJ2-5	TGTGCCAGTAGTAGAGGACCCCGTTTGGAGACCCAGTACTTC	CASSRGPRLETQYF
-	-	TRBV3-1	TRBJ2-1	TGTGCCAGCAACCACCTCGGGAGTGGGGATGAGCAGTTCTTC	CASNHLGSGDEQFF
many	TRBD2	TRBV6-5	TRBJ2-3	TGTGCCAGCAGTTCCACTAGCGGGAGCACAGATACGCAGTATTTT	CASSSTSGSTDTQYF
-	TRBD2	TRBV20-1	TRBJ2-2	TGCAGTGCCGCGGGAGTCTTCACCGGGGAGCTGTTTTTT	CSAAGVFTGELFF
few	-	TRBV29-1	TRBJ2-3	TGCAGCGCCTCGACTGAGACGCAGTATTTT	CSASTETQYF
-	TRBD1	TRBV10-3	TRBJ2-3	TGTGCCATCGGACAGGGGCGGGGAGATACGCAGTATTTT	CAIGQGRGDTQYF
few	TRBD1	TRBV11-3	TRBJ2-1	TGTGCCAGCAGCCCACAGGGGGAATTCATAAGTGAGCAGTTCTTC	CASSPQGEFISEQFF
few	-	TRBV3-1	TRBJ1-2	TGTGCCAGCAGCCAAGAGCAGGCCTATGGCTACACCTTC	CASSQEQAYGYTF
-	-	TRBV15	TRBJ1-6	TGTGCCACCAGCAGTCAATCGGGACCTAAGAATTCACCCCTCCACTTT	CATSSQSGPKNSPLHF